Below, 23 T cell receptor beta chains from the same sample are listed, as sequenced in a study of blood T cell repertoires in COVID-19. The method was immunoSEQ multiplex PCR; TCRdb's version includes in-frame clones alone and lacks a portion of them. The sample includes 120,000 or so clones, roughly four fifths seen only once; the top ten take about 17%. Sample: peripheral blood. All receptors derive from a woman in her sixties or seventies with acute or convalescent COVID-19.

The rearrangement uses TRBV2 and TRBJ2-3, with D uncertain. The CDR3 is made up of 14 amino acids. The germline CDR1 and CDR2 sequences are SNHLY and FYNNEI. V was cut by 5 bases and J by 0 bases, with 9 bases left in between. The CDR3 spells CASSPAVSTDTQYF. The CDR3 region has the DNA TGTGCCAGCAGTCCGGCGGTGAGCACAGATACGCAGTATTTT.

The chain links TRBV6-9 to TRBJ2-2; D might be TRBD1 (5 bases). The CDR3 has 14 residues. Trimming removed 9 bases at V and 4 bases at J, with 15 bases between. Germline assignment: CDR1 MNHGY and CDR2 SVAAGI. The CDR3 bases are TGTGCCAGGAATCAGGGAACGGGCACCGGGGAGCTGTTTTTT. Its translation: CARNQGTGTGELFF.

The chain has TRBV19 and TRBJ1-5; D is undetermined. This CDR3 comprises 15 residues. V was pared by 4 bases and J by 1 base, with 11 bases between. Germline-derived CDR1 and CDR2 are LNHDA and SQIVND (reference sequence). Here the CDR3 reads CASSTGSGSNQPQHF. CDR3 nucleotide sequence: TGTGCCAGTAGTACGGGTTCCGGGAGCAATCAGCCCCAGCATTTT.

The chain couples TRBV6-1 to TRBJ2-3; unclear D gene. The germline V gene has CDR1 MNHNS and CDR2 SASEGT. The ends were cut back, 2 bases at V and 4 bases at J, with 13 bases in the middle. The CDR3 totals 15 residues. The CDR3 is CASSEFVRESDTQYF. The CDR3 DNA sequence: TGTGCCAGCAGTGAATTCGTGAGAGAATCAGATACGCAGTATTTT.

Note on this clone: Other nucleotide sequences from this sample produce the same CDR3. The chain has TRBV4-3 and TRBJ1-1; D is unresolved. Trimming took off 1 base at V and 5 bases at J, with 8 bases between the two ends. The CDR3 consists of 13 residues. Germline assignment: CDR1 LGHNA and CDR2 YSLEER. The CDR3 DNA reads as TGCGCCAGCAGCCAAGCCGGGAGGACTGAAGCTTTCTTT. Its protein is CASSQAGRTEAFF.

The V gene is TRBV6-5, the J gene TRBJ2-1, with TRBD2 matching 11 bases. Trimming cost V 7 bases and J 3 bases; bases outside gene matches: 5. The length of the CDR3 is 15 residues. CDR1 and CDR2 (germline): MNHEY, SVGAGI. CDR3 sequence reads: CASNLAGGGYNEQFF. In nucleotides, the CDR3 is TGTGCCAGCAACTTAGCGGGGGGGGGCTACAATGAGCAGTTCTTC.

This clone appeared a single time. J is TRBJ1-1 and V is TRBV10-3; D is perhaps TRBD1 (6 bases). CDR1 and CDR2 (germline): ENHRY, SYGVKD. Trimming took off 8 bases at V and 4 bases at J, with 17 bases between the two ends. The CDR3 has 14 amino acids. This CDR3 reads CAISWTAFSTEAFF. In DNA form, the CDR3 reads TGTGCCATCTCTTGGACAGCCTTTTCCACTGAAGCTTTCTTT.

The CDR3 reads CASSQGLVQAYGYTF. Written as DNA, the CDR3 is TGTGCCAGCAGCCAAGGCCTCGTACAGGCCTATGGCTACACCTTC. J is TRBJ1-2 and V is TRBV3-1 (or the pseudogene TRBV3-2), with a possible D match to TRBD1 (5 bases). The CDR3 extends over 15 amino acids. V lost 1 base, J lost 4 bases, and 13 bases lay in between. Germline CDR1 is LGHDT and CDR2 is YNNKEL (reference sequence).

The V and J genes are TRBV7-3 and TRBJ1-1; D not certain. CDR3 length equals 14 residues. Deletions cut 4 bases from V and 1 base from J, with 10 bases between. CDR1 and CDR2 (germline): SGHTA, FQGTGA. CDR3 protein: CASSSGLANTEAFF. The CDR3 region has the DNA TGTGCCAGCAGCTCCGGACTGGCGAACACTGAAGCTTTCTTT. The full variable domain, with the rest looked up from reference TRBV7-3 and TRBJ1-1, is GAGVSQTPSNKVTEKGKYVELRCDPISGHTALYWYRQSLGQGPEFLIYFQGTGAADDSGLPNDRFFAVRPEGSVSTLKIQRTERGDSAVYLCASSSGLANTEAFFGQGTRLTVV.

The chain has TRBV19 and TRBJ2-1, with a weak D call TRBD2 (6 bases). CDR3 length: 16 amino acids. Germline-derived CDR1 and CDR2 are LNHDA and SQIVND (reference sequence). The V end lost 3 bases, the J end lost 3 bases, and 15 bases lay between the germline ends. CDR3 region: CASSIVHGGIYNEQFF. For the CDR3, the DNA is TGTGCCAGTAGTATCGTTCACGGGGGAATCTACAATGAGCAGTTCTTC.

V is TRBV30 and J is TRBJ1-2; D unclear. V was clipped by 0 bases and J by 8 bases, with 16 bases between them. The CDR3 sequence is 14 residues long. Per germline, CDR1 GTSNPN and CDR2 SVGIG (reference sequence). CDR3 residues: CAWSVRWEFGGYTF. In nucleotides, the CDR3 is TGTGCCTGGAGTGTACGTTGGGAGTTTGGAGGCTACACCTTC. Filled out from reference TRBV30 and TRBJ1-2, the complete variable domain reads SQTIHQWPATLVQPVGSPLSLECTVEGTSNPNLYWYRQAAGRGLQLLFYSVGIGQISSEVPQNLSASRPQDRQFILSSKKLLLSDSGFYLCAWSVRWEFGGYTFGSGTRLTVV.

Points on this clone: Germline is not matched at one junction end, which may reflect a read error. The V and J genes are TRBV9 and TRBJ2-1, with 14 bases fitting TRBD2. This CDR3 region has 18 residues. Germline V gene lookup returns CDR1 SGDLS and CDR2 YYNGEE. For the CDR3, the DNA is TGTGCCAGCAGCTCCCGACTAGCGGGGGGGAAGGCCCCCAATCAGCAGTTCTTC. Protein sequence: CASSSRLAGGKAPNQQFF.

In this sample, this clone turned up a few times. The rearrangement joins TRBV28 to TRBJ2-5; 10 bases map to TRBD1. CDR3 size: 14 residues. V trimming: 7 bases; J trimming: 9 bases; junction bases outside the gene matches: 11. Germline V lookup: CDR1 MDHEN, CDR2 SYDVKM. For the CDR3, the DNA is TGTGCCAGCACTTCGGGACAGGGGCAGATGGCCCAGTACTTC. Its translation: CASTSGQGQMAQYF.

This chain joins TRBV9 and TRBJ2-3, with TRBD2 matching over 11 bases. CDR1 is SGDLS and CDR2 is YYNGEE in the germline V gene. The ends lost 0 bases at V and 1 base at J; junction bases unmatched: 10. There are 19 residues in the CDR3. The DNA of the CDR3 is TGTGCCAGCAGCGTAGCTCCTAGCGGGGGGCGGTGGGGCACAGATACGCAGTATTTT. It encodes CASSVAPSGGRWGTDTQYF. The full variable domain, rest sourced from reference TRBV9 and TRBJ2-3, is DSGVTQTPKHLITATGQRVTLRCSPRSGDLSVYWYQQSLDQGLQFLIQYYNGEERAKGNILERFSAQQFPDLHSELNLSSLELGDSALYFCASSVAPSGGRWGTDTQYFGPGTRLTVL.

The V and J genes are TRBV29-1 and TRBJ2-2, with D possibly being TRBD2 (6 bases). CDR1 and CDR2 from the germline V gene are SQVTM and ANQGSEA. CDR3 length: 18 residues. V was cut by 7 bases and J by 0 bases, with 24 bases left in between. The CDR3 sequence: CSAWGLLAEKSNTGELFF. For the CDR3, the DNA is TGCAGCGCCTGGGGCCTATTAGCGGAGAAGTCGAACACCGGGGAGCTGTTTTTT.

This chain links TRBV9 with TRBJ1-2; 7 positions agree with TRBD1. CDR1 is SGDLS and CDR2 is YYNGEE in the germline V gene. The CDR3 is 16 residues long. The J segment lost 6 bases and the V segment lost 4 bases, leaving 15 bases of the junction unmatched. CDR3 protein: CASSPRDRELYHGYTF. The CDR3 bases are TGTGCCAGCAGCCCGCGAGACAGGGAGCTCTACCATGGCTACACCTTC.

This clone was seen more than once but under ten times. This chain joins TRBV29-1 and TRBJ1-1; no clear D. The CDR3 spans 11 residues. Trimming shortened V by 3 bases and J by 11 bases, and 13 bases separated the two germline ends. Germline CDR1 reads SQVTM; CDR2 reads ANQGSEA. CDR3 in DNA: TGCAGCGTTGACCACGGGGATGGGGCTTTCTTT. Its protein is CSVDHGDGAFF. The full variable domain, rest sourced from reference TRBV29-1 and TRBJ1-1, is SAVISQKPSRDICQRGTSLTIQCQVDSQVTMMFWYRQQPGQSLTLIATANQGSEATYESGFVIDKFPISRPNLTFSTLTVSNMSPEDSSIYLCSVDHGDGAFFGQGTRLTVV.

The chain's CDR3 is CASSLEGVDTQYF. In DNA, the CDR3 is TGTGCCAGCAGCTTGGAGGGGGTAGATACGCAGTATTTT. This sequence joins TRBV5-5 and TRBJ2-3; D possibly corresponds to TRBD1 (6 bases). The CDR3 covers 13 residues. V was clipped by 0 bases and J by 5 bases, with 7 bases between them. Germline V gene lookup returns CDR1 SGHKS and CDR2 YYEKEE (reference sequence).

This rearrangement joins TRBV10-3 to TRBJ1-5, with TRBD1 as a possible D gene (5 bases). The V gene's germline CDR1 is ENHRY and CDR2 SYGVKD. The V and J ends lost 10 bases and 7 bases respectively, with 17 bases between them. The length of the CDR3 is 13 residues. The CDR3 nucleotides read TGTGCCACCCAAACCAGGGTTGAACAGCCCCAGCATTTT. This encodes CATQTRVEQPQHF.

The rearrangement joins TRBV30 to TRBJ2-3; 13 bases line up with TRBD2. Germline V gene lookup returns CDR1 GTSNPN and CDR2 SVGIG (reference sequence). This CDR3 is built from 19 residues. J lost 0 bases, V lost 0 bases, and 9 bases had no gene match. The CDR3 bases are TGTGCCTGGAGTGTAGGGGGACTAGCGGGGACAACTAGCACAGATACGCAGTATTTT. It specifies CAWSVGGLAGTTSTDTQYF. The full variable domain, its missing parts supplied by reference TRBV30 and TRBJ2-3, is SQTIHQWPATLVQPVGSPLSLECTVEGTSNPNLYWYRQAAGRGLQLLFYSVGIGQISSEVPQNLSASRPQDRQFILSSKKLLLSDSGFYLCAWSVGGLAGTTSTDTQYFGPGTRLTVL.

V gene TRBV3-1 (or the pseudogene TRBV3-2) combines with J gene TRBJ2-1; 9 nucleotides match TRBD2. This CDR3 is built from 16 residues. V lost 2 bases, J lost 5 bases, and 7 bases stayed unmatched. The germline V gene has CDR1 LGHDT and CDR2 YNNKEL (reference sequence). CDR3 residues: CASSQPAGGTNNEQFF. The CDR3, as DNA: TGTGCCAGCAGCCAACCCGCGGGAGGGACCAACAATGAGCAGTTCTTC.

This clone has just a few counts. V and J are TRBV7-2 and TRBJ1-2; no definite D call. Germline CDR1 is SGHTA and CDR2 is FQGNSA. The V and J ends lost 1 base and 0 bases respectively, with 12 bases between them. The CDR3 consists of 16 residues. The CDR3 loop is CASSLEGGLSNYGYTF. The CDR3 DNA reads TGTGCCAGCAGCTTAGAGGGAGGGTTATCTAACTATGGCTACACCTTC.

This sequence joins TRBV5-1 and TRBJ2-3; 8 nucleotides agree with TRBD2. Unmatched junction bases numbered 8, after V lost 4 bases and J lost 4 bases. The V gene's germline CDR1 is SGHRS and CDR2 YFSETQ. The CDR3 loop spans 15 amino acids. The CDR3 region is CASSPASGPPDTQYF. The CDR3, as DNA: TGCGCCAGCAGCCCGGCTAGCGGGCCCCCAGATACGCAGTATTTT.